This T cell receptor beta chain was recovered during a study of response to subunit inactivated influenza vaccine. TCRdb fed the RT-PCR reads into MiXCR, producing one record per CDR3 protein. The profile shows 500,000 to 700,000 distinct CDR3 sequences, approximately 24% of them singletons. The same sample was also used in a study of T cells expressing NK-cell markers. From that paper: 5'RACE template switching built TCR beta cDNA with unique molecular identifiers. HCMV seropositivity characterized seven of the eight sequenced donors, and seronegativity one. Of CD8+ T cells, about 1.0-7.5% belonged to dominant NKG2C+ clonotypes in several donors. Also leading the CD3+CD56-NKG2C+ fraction in a few donors were these clonotypes. HCMV specificity was not established for the expanded NKG2C+ T cell clones.

The TCR was taken from a man aged 50 to 59 who received an inactivated influenza vaccine. The sample here was CD4+ T cells sorted from PBMCs, taken 11 to 12 days after vaccination.

CDR3 amino acids: CASTNQATGLNQPQHF. CDR3 in DNA: TGTGCCAGCACGAACCAAGCGACAGGGCTCAATCAGCCCCAGCATTTT. V usage is TRBV6-2 or TRBV6-3 and J usage is TRBJ1-5; 7 nucleotides agree with TRBD1. J was trimmed by 3 bases and V by 7 bases; bases with no gene match: 12. The CDR3 consists of 16 residues. Germline-derived CDR1 and CDR2 are MNHEY and SVGEGT.